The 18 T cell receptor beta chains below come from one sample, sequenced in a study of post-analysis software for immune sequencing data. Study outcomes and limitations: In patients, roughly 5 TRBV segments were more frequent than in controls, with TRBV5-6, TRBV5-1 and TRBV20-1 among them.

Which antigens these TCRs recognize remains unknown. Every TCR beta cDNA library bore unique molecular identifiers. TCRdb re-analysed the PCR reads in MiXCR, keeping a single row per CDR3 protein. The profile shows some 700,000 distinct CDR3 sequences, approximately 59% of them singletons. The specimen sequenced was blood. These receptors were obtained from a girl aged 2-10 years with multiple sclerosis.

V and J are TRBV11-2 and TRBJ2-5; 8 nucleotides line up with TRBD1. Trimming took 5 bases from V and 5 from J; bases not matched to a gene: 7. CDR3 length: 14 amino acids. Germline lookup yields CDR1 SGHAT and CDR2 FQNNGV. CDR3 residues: CASSPRTGSETQYF. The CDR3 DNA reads TGTGCCAGCAGCCCGAGGACAGGGTCGGAGACCCAGTACTTC. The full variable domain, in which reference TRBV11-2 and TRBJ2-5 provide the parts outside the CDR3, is EAGVAQSPRYKIIEKRQSVAFWCNPISGHATLYWYQQILGQGPKLLIQFQNNGVVDDSQLPKDRFSAERLKGVDSTLKIQPAKLEDSAVYLCASSPRTGSETQYFGPGTRLLVL.

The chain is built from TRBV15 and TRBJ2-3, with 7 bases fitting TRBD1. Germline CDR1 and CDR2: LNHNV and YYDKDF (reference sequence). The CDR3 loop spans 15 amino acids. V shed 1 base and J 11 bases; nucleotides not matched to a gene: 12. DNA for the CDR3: TGTGCCACCAGCAGAGCGGGGACAGTTAATCAGGAGCAGTATTTT. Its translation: CATSRAGTVNQEQYF.

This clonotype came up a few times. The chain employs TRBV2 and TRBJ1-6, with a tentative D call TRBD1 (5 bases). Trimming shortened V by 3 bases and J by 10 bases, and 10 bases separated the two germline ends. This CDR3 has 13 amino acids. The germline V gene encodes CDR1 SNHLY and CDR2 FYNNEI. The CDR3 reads CASSDRVRSPLHF. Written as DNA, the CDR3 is TGTGCCAGCAGTGACAGGGTGAGGTCACCCCTCCACTTT.

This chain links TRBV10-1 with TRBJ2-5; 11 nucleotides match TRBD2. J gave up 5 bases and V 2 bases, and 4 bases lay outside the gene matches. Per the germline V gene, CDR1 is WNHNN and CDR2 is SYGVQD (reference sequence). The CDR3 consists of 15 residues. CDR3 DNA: TGCGCCAGCAGTGAGGCTAGCGGGGGGAAGGAGACCCAGTACTTC. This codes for CASSEASGGKETQYF.

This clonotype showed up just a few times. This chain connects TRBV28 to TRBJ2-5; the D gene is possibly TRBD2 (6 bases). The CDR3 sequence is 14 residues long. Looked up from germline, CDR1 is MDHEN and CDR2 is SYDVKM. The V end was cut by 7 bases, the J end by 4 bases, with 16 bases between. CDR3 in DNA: TGTGCCAGCACCCCGACTAGTATGGGAGAGACCCAGTACTTC. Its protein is CASTPTSMGETQYF.

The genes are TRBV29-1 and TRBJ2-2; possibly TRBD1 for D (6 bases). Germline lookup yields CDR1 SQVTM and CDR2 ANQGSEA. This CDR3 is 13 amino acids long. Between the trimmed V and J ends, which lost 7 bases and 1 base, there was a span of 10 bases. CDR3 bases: TGCAGCGCCACAGGGAGGAACACCGGGGAGCTGTTTTTT. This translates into CSATGRNTGELFF.

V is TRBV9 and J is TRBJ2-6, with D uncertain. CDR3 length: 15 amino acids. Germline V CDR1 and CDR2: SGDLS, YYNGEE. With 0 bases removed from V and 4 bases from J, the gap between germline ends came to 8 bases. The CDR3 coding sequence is TGTGCCAGCAGCGTAGCCCTGTCGGGGGCCAACGTCCTGACTTTC. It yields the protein CASSVALSGANVLTF.

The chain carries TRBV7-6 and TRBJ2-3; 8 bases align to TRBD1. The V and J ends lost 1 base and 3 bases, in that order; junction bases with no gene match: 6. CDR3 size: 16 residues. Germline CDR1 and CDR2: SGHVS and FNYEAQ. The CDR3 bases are TGTGCCAGCAGCTTAGAAGGCGACAGGGGTACAGATACGCAGTATTTT. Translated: CASSLEGDRGTDTQYF.

CDR3 in amino acids: CAGRTSGSAETQYF. CDR3 bases: TGTGCCGGAAGGACTAGCGGGAGTGCTGAGACCCAGTACTTC. The chain recombines TRBV6-1 with TRBJ2-5, with 13 bases lining up with TRBD2. CDR1 is MNHNS, CDR2 SASEGT, per germline. The CDR3 has 14 amino acids. V shed 11 bases, J shed 5 bases, and the junction held 8 bases outside the gene matches.

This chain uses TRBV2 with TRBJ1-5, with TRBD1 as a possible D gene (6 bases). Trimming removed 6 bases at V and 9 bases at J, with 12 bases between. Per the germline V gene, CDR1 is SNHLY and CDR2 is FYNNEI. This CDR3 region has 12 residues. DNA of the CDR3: TGTGCCAGCAGACAGGGTACCCCGCCCCAGCATTTT. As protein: CASRQGTPPQHF. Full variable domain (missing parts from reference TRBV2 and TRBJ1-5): EPEVTQTPSHQVTQMGQEVILRCVPISNHLYFYWYRQILGQKVEFLVSFYNNEISEKSEIFDDQFSVERPDGSNFTLKIRSTKLEDSAMYFCASRQGTPPQHFGDGTRLSIL.

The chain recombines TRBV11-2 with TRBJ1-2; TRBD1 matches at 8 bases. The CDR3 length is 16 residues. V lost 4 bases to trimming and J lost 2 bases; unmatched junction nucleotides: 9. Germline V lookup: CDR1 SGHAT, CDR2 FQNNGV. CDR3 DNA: TGTGCCAGCAGCTCACCCGCGGACAGGGTAAACTATGGCTACACCTTC. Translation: CASSSPADRVNYGYTF. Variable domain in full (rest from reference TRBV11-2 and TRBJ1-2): EAGVAQSPRYKIIEKRQSVAFWCNPISGHATLYWYQQILGQGPKLLIQFQNNGVVDDSQLPKDRFSAERLKGVDSTLKIQPAKLEDSAVYLCASSSPADRVNYGYTFGSGTRLTVV.

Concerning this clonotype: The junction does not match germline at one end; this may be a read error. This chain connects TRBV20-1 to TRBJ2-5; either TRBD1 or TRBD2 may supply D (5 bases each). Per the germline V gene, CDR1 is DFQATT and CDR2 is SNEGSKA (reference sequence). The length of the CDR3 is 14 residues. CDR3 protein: CSTRGISSEETQYF. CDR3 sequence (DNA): TGCAGTACTAGGGGCATCTCCTCAGAGGAGACCCAGTACTTC.

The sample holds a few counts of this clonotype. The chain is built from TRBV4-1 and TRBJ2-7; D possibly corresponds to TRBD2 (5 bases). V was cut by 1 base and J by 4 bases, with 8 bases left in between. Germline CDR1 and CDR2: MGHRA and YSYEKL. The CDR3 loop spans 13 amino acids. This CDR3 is CASSQGGLYEQYF. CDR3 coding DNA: TGCGCCAGCAGCCAAGGAGGACTGTACGAGCAGTACTTC.

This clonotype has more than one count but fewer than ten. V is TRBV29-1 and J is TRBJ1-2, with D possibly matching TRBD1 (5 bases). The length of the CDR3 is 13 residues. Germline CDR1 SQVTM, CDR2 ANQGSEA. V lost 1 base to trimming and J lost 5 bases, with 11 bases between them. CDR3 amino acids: CSVEVRVGYGYTF. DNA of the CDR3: TGCAGCGTTGAAGTCAGGGTAGGATATGGCTACACCTTC.

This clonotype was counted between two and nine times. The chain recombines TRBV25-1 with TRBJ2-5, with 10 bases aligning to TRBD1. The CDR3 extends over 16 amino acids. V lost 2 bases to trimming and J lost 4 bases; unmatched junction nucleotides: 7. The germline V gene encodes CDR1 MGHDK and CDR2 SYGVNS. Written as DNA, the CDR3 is TGTGCCAGCAGTGAAAAAGGACAGGGGGGGGGAGAGACCCAGTACTTC. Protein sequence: CASSEKGQGGGETQYF. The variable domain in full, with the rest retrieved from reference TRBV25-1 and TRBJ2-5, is EADIYQTPRYLVIGTGKKITLECSQTMGHDKMYWYQQDPGMELHLIHYSYGVNSTEKGDLSSESTVSRIRTEHFPLTLESARPSHTSQYLCASSEKGQGGGETQYFGPGTRLLVL.

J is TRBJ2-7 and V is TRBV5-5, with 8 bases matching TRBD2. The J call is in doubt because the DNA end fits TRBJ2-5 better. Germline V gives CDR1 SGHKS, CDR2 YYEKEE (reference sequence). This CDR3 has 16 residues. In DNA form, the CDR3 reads TGTGCCAGCAGCTGGGCCCTTAGCGGGACGCAAGAGACCCAGTACTTC. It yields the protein CASSWALSGTQETQYF.

The CDR3 region has the DNA TGTGCCATCAGACTGGACAGGGGAGGCACTGAAGCTTTCTTT. As protein: CAIRLDRGGTEAFF. This sequence joins TRBV10-3 and TRBJ1-1; 9 positions match TRBD1. The CDR3 loop spans 14 amino acids. Trimming removed 6 bases from V and 4 bases from J; junction bases left unmatched: 6. Germline assignment: CDR1 ENHRY and CDR2 SYGVKD.

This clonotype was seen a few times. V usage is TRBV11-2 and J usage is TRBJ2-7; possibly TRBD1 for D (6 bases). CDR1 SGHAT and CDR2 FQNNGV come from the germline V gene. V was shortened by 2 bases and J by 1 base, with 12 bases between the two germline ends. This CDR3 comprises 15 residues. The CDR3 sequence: CASSLQWGHSYEQYF. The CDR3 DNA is TGTGCCAGCAGCTTACAGTGGGGACATTCCTACGAGCAGTACTTC.